The rows below give T cell receptor beta chains drawn from one sample of a study of T cell responses to AZD1222 COVID-19 vaccine. Libraries were prepared by immunoSEQ multiplex PCR; TCRdb keeps only in-frame clonotypes and omits some of them. The table includes approximately 70,000 clones, roughly 80% detected once. The sample consisted of peripheral blood, taken on day 0 of AZD1222 vaccination. The source is an adult in good health. Both conserved end residues are part of each CDR3. A D gene is named only where the DNA matches it firmly. Clone size is stated in some rows and not others, as once, few, many or a class when expanded.

d_call	j_call	clone_size	v_call	cdr3_nt	cdr3_aa
TRBD1	TRBJ1-2	few	TRBV2	TGTGCCAGCAGTGAATACGACAGGGCGTATGGCTACACCTTC	CASSEYDRAYGYTF
TRBD1	TRBJ1-1	NA	TRBV28	TGTGCCAGCAGTTCCACGACAGGGTGGAGTTCTGAAGCTTTCTTT	CASSSTTGWSSEAFF
NA	TRBJ1-4	NA	TRBV6-6	TGTGCCAGCAAAACGGGCGGGACTAATGAAAAACTGTTTTTT	CASKTGGTNEKLFF
TRBD2	TRBJ2-2	NA	TRBV6-5	TGTGCCAGCTGTTTAGCGGGGGGTACCGGGGAGCTGTTTTTT	CASCLAGGTGELFF
TRBD1	TRBJ1-5	NA	TRBV6-5	TGTGCCAGCAGTTCCCCGGGACAGCCTGATCAGCCCCAGCATTTT	CASSSPGQPDQPQHF
NA	TRBJ2-3	NA	TRBV11-3	TGTGCCAGCAGCTTTTTTGAGAACACAGATACGCAGTATTTT	CASSFFENTDTQYF
NA	TRBJ2-2	NA	TRBV6-5	TGTGCCAGCAGTTACACTAACACCGGGGAGCTGTTTTTT	CASSYTNTGELFF
NA	TRBJ1-2	NA	TRBV30	TGTGCCTGGAGTGGCCGGCCCGAAGGTGGGTATGGCTACACCTTC	CAWSGRPEGGYGYTF
NA	TRBJ1-4	NA	TRBV14	TGTGCCAGCAGCCAAATGGCCGGGGCGAGGTGGGAAAAACTGTTTTTT	CASSQMAGARWEKLFF
NA	TRBJ2-3	once	TRBV27	TGTGCCAGCACCTCTGGGGATACGCAGTATTTT	CASTSGDTQYF
NA	TRBJ2-1	NA	TRBV6-1	TGTGCCAGCAGTGAACAGCTCTACAATGAGCAGTTCTTC	CASSEQLYNEQFF
TRBD1	TRBJ1-2	NA	TRBV3-1/TRBV3-2	TGTGCCAGCAGCCGACAGGGGGCGATTGGCTACACCTTC	CASSRQGAIGYTF
NA	TRBJ2-3	NA	TRBV11-1	TGTGCCAGCAGCCGCTTACCGGGGGCAGATACGCAGTATTTT	CASSRLPGADTQYF
NA	TRBJ2-5	once	TRBV3-1/TRBV3-2	TGTGCCAGCAAACTTGCGGAGACCCAGTACTTC	CASKLAETQYF
TRBD1	TRBJ2-1	NA	TRBV10-3	TGTGCCATCAGCCGACAGGGTGAGTACAATGAGCAGTTCTTC	CAISRQGEYNEQFF
NA	TRBJ2-7	NA	TRBV9	TGTGCCAGCAGTGTAAGAGGGGGAAGCGAGCAGTACTTC	CASSVRGGSEQYF
NA	TRBJ2-3	NA	TRBV3-1/TRBV3-2	TGTGCCAGCAGCCAATTTCTTACAGATACGCAGTATTTT	CASSQFLTDTQYF
NA	TRBJ1-1	few	TRBV3-1/TRBV3-2	TGTGCCAGCAGCCCCCCCGACGGGGGCCTGAACACTGAAGCTTTCTTT	CASSPPDGGLNTEAFF
NA	TRBJ1-6	once	TRBV6-1	TGTGCCAGCAGTGAACAGGCCGTGGGACTCAATTCACCCCTCCACTTT	CASSEQAVGLNSPLHF
TRBD1	TRBJ2-6	NA	TRBV19	TGTGCCAGTAGTCTCGGACAGGGGGTTGGGGCCAACGTCCTGACTTTC	CASSLGQGVGANVLTF
NA	TRBJ2-7	NA	TRBV6-2/TRBV6-3	TGTGCCAGCAGTTATTCGAAATCTCAGGGCCTCTACGAGCAGTACTTC	CASSYSKSQGLYEQYF
NA	TRBJ1-4	NA	TRBV18	TGTGCCAGCTCACCACCAATTCAACAGAGGAATGAAAAACTGTTTTTT	CASSPPIQQRNEKLFF
NA	TRBJ1-5	NA	TRBV3-1/TRBV3-2	TGTGCCAGCAGCCATTCAGGGGGCAATCAGCCCCAGCATTTT	CASSHSGGNQPQHF
TRBD1	TRBJ2-2	NA	TRBV7-3	TGTGCCAGCAGCAAGCAGACAGGGGACACCGGGGAGCTGTTTTTT	CASSKQTGDTGELFF
NA	TRBJ1-2	NA	TRBV29-1	TGCAGCGCCTGGGGGGGTAGCGACTATGGCTACACCTTC	CSAWGGSDYGYTF
TRBD1	TRBJ2-7	NA	TRBV5-4	TGTGCCAGCAGCGCCGGGACAGGTACCTACGAGCAGTACTTC	CASSAGTGTYEQYF
NA	TRBJ2-7	NA	TRBV4-1	TGCGCCAGCAGCCAAGAAAGATCACCATACGAGCAGTACTTC	CASSQERSPYEQYF
NA	TRBJ1-1	few	TRBV5-1	TGCGCCAGCAGCGTTACTATGAGGAACACTGAAGCTTTCTTT	CASSVTMRNTEAFF
NA	TRBJ2-7	NA	TRBV4-1	TGCGCCAGCAGTGTACCGGGTTCCTCTTCCTACGAGCAGTACTTC	CASSVPGSSSYEQYF
NA	TRBJ2-1	NA	TRBV7-2	TGTGCCAGCAGCTTAGCGAGACTGGTGATCTACAATGAGCAGTTCTTC	CASSLARLVIYNEQFF
NA	TRBJ1-6	NA	TRBV28	TGTGCCAGCACACCGGCCGGGCGTCTAAATTCACCCCTCCACTTT	CASTPAGRLNSPLHF
TRBD2	TRBJ2-3	once	TRBV4-3	TGCGCCAGCAGCCAATTGACCAACGGCCGGGGGGAAGACACAGATACGCAGTATTTT	CASSQLTNGRGEDTDTQYF
NA	TRBJ1-1	NA	TRBV5-1	TGCGCCAGCAGCTGGGGGGGCGCCCTAGAAGGAGCTTTCTTT	CASSWGGALEGAFF
NA	TRBJ1-6	NA	TRBV30	TGTGCCTGGAGTTTGTCAGATAATTCACCCCTCCACTTT	CAWSLSDNSPLHF
NA	TRBJ2-1	once	TRBV25-1	TGTGCCAGCAGTGAATATATAATAGGTCGATCTTACAATGAGCAGTTCTTC	CASSEYIIGRSYNEQFF
NA	TRBJ2-5	NA	TRBV5-5	TGTGCCAGCAGCTTGGCAGGGGGGAGGCAAGAGACCCAGTACTTC	CASSLAGGRQETQYF
TRBD2	TRBJ2-1	few	TRBV6-5	TGTGCCAGCAGACTTGGGACTAACAATGAGCAGTTCTTC	CASRLGTNNEQFF
NA	TRBJ2-5	NA	TRBV5-6	TGTGCCAGCAGCTTCGGAGGGGGCCACGAGACCCAGTACTTC	CASSFGGGHETQYF
NA	TRBJ2-7	NA	TRBV3-1/TRBV3-2	TGTGCCAGCAGCTCCCAAGCCGATCAGGACGGGTTCTGGGAGCAGTACTTC	CASSSQADQDGFWEQYF
TRBD1	TRBJ1-4	few	TRBV9	TGTGCCAGCAGCCCCAGGACAGGGGAGAATGAAAAACTGTTTTTT	CASSPRTGENEKLFF
NA	TRBJ2-3	NA	TRBV5-5	TGTGCCAGCAGCTTTTGGGGGCCAGCAGATACGCAGTATTTT	CASSFWGPADTQYF
TRBD2	TRBJ2-2	NA	TRBV5-4	TGTGCCAGCAGCCGCCTACTAGCGGGGGGACCCGGGGAGCTGTTTTTT	CASSRLLAGGPGELFF
NA	TRBJ2-2	NA	TRBV19	TGTGCCAGTAGTATTATGGCCAGCCGAAACACCGGGGAGCTGTTTTTT	CASSIMASRNTGELFF
TRBD2	TRBJ2-7	NA	TRBV7-9	TGTGCCAGCATGCTAGCGGAAAGCTCCTACGAGCAGTACTTC	CASMLAESSYEQYF
TRBD2	TRBJ2-2	NA	TRBV7-2	TGTGCCAGCAGCTTTACGGGGGGGACGACCGGGGAGCTGTTTTTT	CASSFTGGTTGELFF
NA	TRBJ1-2	NA	TRBV7-4	TGTGCCAGCAGCTTAGCGCTTGGGTCAAACTATGGCTACACCTTC	CASSLALGSNYGYTF
NA	TRBJ2-7	NA	TRBV5-1	TGCGCCAGCAGCTTGTGGGGGGCCAGCTCCTACGAGCAGTACTTC	CASSLWGASSYEQYF
NA	TRBJ2-5	NA	TRBV9	TGTGCCAGCAGCCGTCTGGGAGAGACCCAGTACTTC	CASSRLGETQYF
NA	TRBJ1-5	few	TRBV4-2	TGTGCCAGCAGCCTTAACACCGTACATGGTAATCAGCCCCAGCATTTT	CASSLNTVHGNQPQHF
TRBD2	TRBJ2-3	NA	TRBV9	TGTGCCAGCAGCGCCCCACTAGCGGGGGGCCGTACAGATACGCAGTATTTT	CASSAPLAGGRTDTQYF
NA	TRBJ2-7	NA	TRBV11-2	TGTGCCAGCAGCTTAGATGGGTACGAGCAGTACTTC	CASSLDGYEQYF